A single TCR beta chain is shown here with its context. The sample is drawn from a study of control samples from healthy donors and cancer patients. Germline assignment: CDR1 SGHRS and CDR2 YFSETQ. The CDR3 is 15 amino acids. Between the trimmed V and J ends, which lost 4 bases and 1 base, there was a span of 11 bases. Data came from immunoSEQ multiplex PCR; TCRdb stores just in-frame clones and leaves some out. Of tens of thousands of clones in the sample, around 90% were seen once. The V call is TRBV5-1, the J call TRBJ2-2; D unclear. The clonotype originates from a man in his fifties or sixties with lung cancer. The sample was PBMCs. For the CDR3, the DNA is TGCGCCAGCAGCATGGGGTCGGGGAACACCGGGGAGCTGTTTTTT. This sequence encodes CASSMGSGNTGELFF. Based on the CDR3 plus reference TRBV5-1 and TRBJ2-2, the full variable domain is KAGVTQTPRYLIKTRGQQVTLSCSPISGHRSVSWYQQTPGQGLQFLFEYFSETQRNKGNFPGRFSGRQFSNSRSEMNVSTLELGDSALYLCASSMGSGNTGELFFGEGSRLTVL.